This TCR beta chain was retrieved from a study of blood T cell repertoires in COVID-19. The V and J ends lost 5 bases and 5 bases, in that order; junction bases with no gene match: 8. In germline, CDR1 is SGHNT, CDR2 YENEEA. The CDR3 has 16 amino acids. During the 2 weeks before they entered the study, exposed participants had met someone with a PCR-confirmed or clinician-diagnosed COVID-19 case. Original methodology: Estimated nucleated cell counts came from reference gene primer amplification. Repertoires were generated with immunoSEQ multiplex PCR, while TCRdb's copy carries only in-frame clones and drops some. The V and J calls and clone size are taken from that table; D and trimming were inferred from the DNA. Here the sample spans around 250,000 clones, about 87% being singletons.

The chain carries TRBV11-3 and TRBJ1-4, with TRBD1 matching 10 bases. The receptor's source is a woman aged 40 to 50 who had been exposed to COVID-19. The sequencing sample was made of PBMCs or T cells enriched from blood (not recorded which). The CDR3 DNA reads as TGTGCCAGCAGCCCGGGACAGGGGCGCCCCAATGAAAAACTGTTTTTT. Protein: CASSPGQGRPNEKLFF.